These 31 T cell receptor beta chains share one sample of origin, sequenced in a study of cytomegalovirus exposure and HLA in healthy donors. The PCR used 60 Vbeta and 13 Jbeta primers. Data came from immunoSEQ multiplex PCR; TCRdb stores just in-frame clones and leaves some out. The repertoire holds 150,000 to 200,000 clones, with roughly 90% as singletons. The sample was PBMCs. The receptors here all came from a woman aged 18-35 years in good health and CMV-seronegative.

The V and J genes are TRBV15 and TRBJ2-1; D might be TRBD2 (6 bases). V dropped 0 bases and J dropped 3 bases, with 12 bases sitting between them. The CDR3 length is 16 residues. CDR1 and CDR2 (germline): LNHNV, YYDKDF (reference sequence). The CDR3 DNA reads TGTGCCACCAGCAGAGATGGGGCGGGGAACTACAATGAGCAGTTCTTC. It codes for CATSRDGAGNYNEQFF.

This clone was detected once. The V and J genes are TRBV9 and TRBJ2-1; D might be TRBD2 (5 bases). Trimming pared 4 bases from V and 4 bases from J, leaving 21 bases between. CDR1 and CDR2 from the germline V gene are SGDLS and YYNGEE. CDR3 length: 17 amino acids. The CDR3 here is CASSSGTDRGAYNEQFF. The CDR3 nucleotides are TGTGCCAGCAGCTCCGGCACCGATCGGGGAGCTTACAATGAGCAGTTCTTC.

The table lists this clone with a count of one. The rearrangement links TRBV27 to TRBJ2-7, with D maybe TRBD1 (5 bases). Germline CDR1 is MNHEY and CDR2 is SMNVEV (reference sequence). V shed 10 bases and J shed 6 bases, with 19 bases lying between them. This CDR3 spans 13 amino acids. DNA for the CDR3: TGTGCCACCGCCGGCCTACAGGTCGGCGAGCAGTACTTC. Amino acids: CATAGLQVGEQYF.

This clone was picked up one time. The V and J genes are TRBV28 and TRBJ1-2; D may be TRBD1 (6 bases). With 6 bases removed from V and 4 bases from J, the gap between germline ends came to 18 bases. Germline lookup yields CDR1 MDHEN and CDR2 SYDVKM. The CDR3 consists of 15 residues. As DNA, the CDR3 is TGTGCCAGCAGACCCGGACAGTCCCGCTCCTATGGCTACACCTTC. This gives the protein CASRPGQSRSYGYTF.

The V call is TRBV27, the J call TRBJ2-7; 8 bases are a match to TRBD2. The CDR3 spans 13 residues. Germline V gene lookup returns CDR1 MNHEY and CDR2 SMNVEV (reference sequence). V was clipped by 6 bases and J by 3 bases; unmatched bases: 4. CDR3 protein: CASRQGLGYEQYF. The CDR3 bases are TGTGCCAGCAGGCAGGGACTAGGCTACGAGCAGTACTTC.

This clone was picked up one time. The V and J genes are TRBV30 and TRBJ2-7, with 9 bases that match TRBD2. Germline V gene data show CDR1 as GTSNPN and CDR2 as SVGIG (reference sequence). V shed 1 base, J shed 7 bases, and the junction held 11 bases outside the gene matches. The CDR3 extends over 15 amino acids. CDR3 amino acids: CAWSAASGKRREQYF. As DNA, the CDR3 is TGTGCCTGGAGTGCCGCTAGCGGGAAACGTCGGGAGCAGTACTTC.

This clone came up a few times. The chain is built from TRBV6-6 and TRBJ1-1; no reliable D call. The CDR3 has 14 residues. Trimming removed 2 bases at V and 1 base at J, with 8 bases between. Germline V gives CDR1 MNHNY, CDR2 SVGAGI (reference sequence). This chain's CDR3 is CASSYADWNTEAFF. CDR3 DNA sequence: TGTGCCAGCAGTTACGCAGATTGGAACACTGAAGCTTTCTTT.

This rearrangement joins TRBV27 to TRBJ1-5, with D perhaps matching TRBD1 (6 bases). Germline values: CDR1 MNHEY, CDR2 SMNVEV (reference sequence). Deletions cut 5 bases from V and 6 bases from J, with 17 bases between. This CDR3 comprises 15 residues. CDR3 DNA: TGTGCCAGCAGTCTCAACAGGGATGGAGGTCAGCCCCAGCATTTT. Encoded protein: CASSLNRDGGQPQHF.

This clone showed up just a few times. The CDR3 loop reads CASTPTGEDTEAFF. As DNA, the CDR3 is TGTGCCAGCACTCCGACAGGGGAGGACACTGAAGCTTTCTTT. The genes are TRBV6-5 and TRBJ1-1; TRBD1 agrees at 8 bases. J gave up 3 bases and V 7 bases, and 7 bases lay outside the gene matches. There are 14 residues in the CDR3. Germline CDR1 reads MNHEY; CDR2 reads SVGAGI.

The chain joins TRBV29-1 to TRBJ1-2, with a weak D call TRBD1 (6 bases). Deletions cut 1 base from V and 4 bases from J, with 19 bases between. This CDR3 is 16 amino acids long. The germline V gene encodes CDR1 SQVTM and CDR2 ANQGSEA. The CDR3 coding sequence is TGCAGCGTTGAAGGTGGGGCGCAGGGGCCAATCTATGGCTACACCTTC. It specifies CSVEGGAQGPIYGYTF.

The chain is built from TRBV5-1 and TRBJ1-6; 7 positions match TRBD1. The length of the CDR3 is 14 residues. V lost 4 bases, J lost 10 bases, and 8 bases stayed unmatched. Germline V gene data show CDR1 as SGHRS and CDR2 as YFSETQ. The CDR3, as DNA: TGCGCCAGCAGCCCGAGGGACAGTTCCTCACCCCTCCACTTT. It is translated as CASSPRDSSSPLHF.

The V gene is TRBV6-5, the J gene TRBJ2-1; 9 nucleotides align to TRBD1. V lost 5 bases to trimming and J lost 10 bases; unmatched junction nucleotides: 6. This CDR3 region has 13 residues. CDR1 is MNHEY and CDR2 is SVGAGI in the germline V gene. The CDR3 DNA follows: TGTGCCAGCAGTCTCGACAGGGGGACCGAGCAGTTCTTC. This translates into CASSLDRGTEQFF.

The CDR3 region is CASSLLSYQDQETQYF. CDR3 coding DNA: TGTGCCAGCTCCTTGCTCTCCTACCAAGACCAAGAGACCCAGTACTTC. The chain recombines TRBV18 with TRBJ2-5, with D unclear. There are 16 residues in the CDR3. The V end lost 6 bases, the J end lost 0 bases, and 17 bases lay between the germline ends. The germline V gene encodes CDR1 KGHSH and CDR2 LQKENI.

This rearrangement joins TRBV19 to TRBJ2-2; the D gene is possibly TRBD2 (6 bases). The CDR3 is 15 residues long. CDR1 is LNHDA, CDR2 SQIVND, per germline (reference sequence). V lost 7 bases and J 5 bases, leaving 17 bases between the germline ends. This CDR3 is CASINMGGYTGELFF. The CDR3 region has the DNA TGTGCCAGTATCAACATGGGGGGTTATACCGGGGAGCTGTTTTTT.

This rearrangement joins TRBV30 to TRBJ2-3; 16 bases are a match to TRBD2. The CDR3 sequence is 18 residues long. The J segment lost 3 bases and the V segment lost 4 bases, leaving 10 bases of the junction unmatched. In germline, CDR1 is GTSNPN, CDR2 SVGIG (reference sequence). The CDR3 nucleotides read TGTGCCTGGATCCTCGGGACTAGCGGGGGGGATGCTACAGATACGCAGTATTTT. It is translated as CAWILGTSGGDATDTQYF.

The chain combines TRBV4-1 with TRBJ1-3; D is possibly TRBD1 (5 bases). The CDR3 length is 16 residues. Trimming removed 4 bases at V and 1 base at J, with 14 bases between. Germline CDR1 and CDR2: MGHRA and YSYEKL. In nucleotides, the CDR3 is TGCGCCAGCAGCCTTTGGGGCTTAGTATCTGGAAACACCATATATTTT. Translation: CASSLWGLVSGNTIYF.

The gene calls are TRBV6-1 and TRBJ2-4, with D perhaps matching TRBD1 (5 bases). The CDR3 runs to 10 residues. Germline loops: CDR1 MNHNS, CDR2 SASEGT. V lost 10 bases, J lost 8 bases, and 9 bases lay in between. In DNA form, the CDR3 reads TGTGCCACCAGGGCTGACATTCAGTACTTC. This encodes CATRADIQYF.

The rearrangement uses TRBV2 and TRBJ1-2; D is unresolved. Trimming cost V 0 bases and J 6 bases, with 11 bases left between them. The length of the CDR3 is 14 residues. The V gene's germline CDR1 is SNHLY and CDR2 FYNNEI. CDR3: CASSEAQAGHGYTF. The CDR3 DNA is TGTGCCAGCAGTGAAGCGCAGGCAGGTCATGGCTACACCTTC. The variable domain in full, completed from reference TRBV2 and TRBJ1-2, reads EPEVTQTPSHQVTQMGQEVILRCVPISNHLYFYWYRQILGQKVEFLVSFYNNEISEKSEIFDDQFSVERPDGSNFTLKIRSTKLEDSAMYFCASSEAQAGHGYTFGSGTRLTVV.

This clone was seen only once. The chain recombines TRBV7-8 with TRBJ2-7, with TRBD2 as a possible D gene (5 bases). Germline loops: CDR1 SGHVS, CDR2 FQNEAQ. The germline V and J ends were trimmed by 1 base and 7 bases, with 11 bases remaining between them. The CDR3 has 13 amino acids. The CDR3 sequence: CASSLDSEGEQYF. CDR3 sequence (DNA): TGTGCCAGCAGCTTAGACAGCGAGGGAGAGCAGTACTTC.

J is TRBJ2-5 and V is TRBV7-8; 9 nucleotides agree with TRBD2. J lost 2 bases, V lost 5 bases, and 3 bases had no gene match. Germline CDR1 reads SGHVS; CDR2 reads FQNEAQ. CDR3 length equals 14 residues. CDR3 sequence: CASSPSGTQETQYF. The CDR3 DNA reads as TGTGCCAGCAGCCCTAGCGGGACGCAAGAGACCCAGTACTTC.

The rearrangement uses TRBV7-2 and TRBJ1-1; 10 bases are a match to TRBD1. The CDR3 totals 16 residues. Germline V gene lookup returns CDR1 SGHTA and CDR2 FQGNSA. The J segment lost 0 bases and the V segment lost 4 bases, leaving 5 bases of the junction unmatched. The CDR3 loop reads CASSWTGGEVNTEAFF. The CDR3 DNA follows: TGTGCCAGCAGCTGGACAGGGGGAGAGGTGAACACTGAAGCTTTCTTT. The full variable domain, with the rest looked up from reference TRBV7-2 and TRBJ1-1, is GAGVSQSPSNKVTEKGKDVELRCDPISGHTALYWYRQSLGQGLEFLIYFQGNSAPDKSGLPSDRFSAERTGGSVSTLTIQRTQQEDSAVYLCASSWTGGEVNTEAFFGQGTRLTVV.

The chain carries TRBV6-6 and TRBJ1-5; D call uncertain. The V and J ends lost 4 bases and 2 bases respectively, with 6 bases between them. In germline, CDR1 is MNHNY, CDR2 SVGAGI (reference sequence). CDR3 length equals 13 residues. The DNA of the CDR3 is TGTGCCAGCAGTTCGAGGGGCAATCAGCCCCAGCATTTT. Residues: CASSSRGNQPQHF.

Note on this clone: Other DNA sequences in the sample encode the same CDR3. This sequence joins TRBV6-5 and TRBJ2-7; D perhaps matches TRBD1 (6 bases). CDR1 is MNHEY and CDR2 is SVGAGI in the germline V gene. V lost 0 bases to trimming and J lost 2 bases, with 11 bases between them. The CDR3 totals 15 residues. This CDR3 is CASSYSGQGPYEQYF. CDR3 DNA: TGTGCCAGCAGTTACTCGGGCCAGGGGCCCTACGAGCAGTACTTC.

This sequence joins TRBV6-5 and TRBJ1-1; D ambiguous. CDR1 and CDR2 (germline): MNHEY, SVGAGI. V was pared by 0 bases and J by 3 bases, with 14 bases between. The length of the CDR3 is 16 residues. Here the CDR3 reads CASSYSIFVADTEAFF. DNA of the CDR3: TGTGCCAGCAGTTACTCGATTTTTGTCGCGGACACTGAAGCTTTCTTT.

The chain joins TRBV19 to TRBJ2-4; 10 bases match TRBD2. Germline CDR1 LNHDA, CDR2 SQIVND (reference sequence). J lost 8 bases, V lost 3 bases, and 19 bases had no gene match. CDR3 length equals 19 residues. The CDR3 reads CASSIRTSGLAGASDIQYF. The CDR3 DNA is TGTGCCAGTAGTATTAGGACTAGCGGCCTGGCTGGGGCATCGGACATTCAGTACTTC.

The gene calls are TRBV29-1 and TRBJ2-5; 12 bases line up with TRBD2. Germline V CDR1 and CDR2: SQVTM, ANQGSEA. The V gene end was trimmed by 3 bases and the J gene end by 5 bases; junction bases not matched to a gene: 13. This CDR3 spans 17 amino acids. This chain's CDR3 is CSVEGNTSGGTSETQYF. The CDR3 DNA follows: TGCAGCGTTGAGGGGAACACTAGCGGGGGGACTTCGGAGACCCAGTACTTC.

V is TRBV21-1 and J is TRBJ2-5; the table's TRBD2 call for D was not verified on the DNA. TRBV21-1 is described as a pseudogene. This CDR3 is 14 amino acids long. CDR3 in DNA: TGTGCCAGCAGCAAAGGCGGGGACCAAGAGACCCAGTACTTC. Its translation is CASSKGGDQETQYF.

The rearrangement joins TRBV5-4 to TRBJ1-2, with 9 bases matching TRBD1. V dropped 10 bases and J dropped 3; count of bases not matched to a gene: 7. The CDR3 length is 13 residues. CDR1 is SGHNT and CDR2 is YYREEE in the germline V gene (reference sequence). Here the CDR3 reads CAAKGTGYYGYTF. The CDR3, as DNA: TGTGCCGCCAAGGGGACAGGGTACTATGGCTACACCTTC.

This chain uses TRBV30 with TRBJ1-6; D is unclear. The germline CDR1 and CDR2 sequences are GTSNPN and SVGIG (reference sequence). Deletions cut 4 bases from V and 5 bases from J, with 6 bases between. The CDR3 length is 12 residues. The CDR3 DNA reads as TGTGCCTGGAACAGTAATAATTCACCCCTCCACTTT. It specifies CAWNSNNSPLHF.

The V and J genes are TRBV7-3 and TRBJ2-1, with 9 bases matching TRBD2. The CDR3 contains 16 residues. The junction had 7 bases not matched to a gene; V was cut back by 3 bases and J by 4 bases. The V gene's germline CDR1 is SGHTA and CDR2 FQGTGA. The CDR3 sequence: CASSFLAGAGYNEQFF. The DNA for the CDR3 is TGTGCCAGCAGCTTTTTAGCGGGAGCGGGGTACAATGAGCAGTTCTTC.

J is TRBJ2-1 and V is TRBV5-1, with 11 nucleotides matching TRBD2. Germline trimming cut 4 bases from V and 10 bases from J; bases unmatched to any gene: 10. Germline loops: CDR1 SGHRS, CDR2 YFSETQ. This CDR3 contains 15 residues. CDR3: CASSPRLAGSEEQFF. CDR3 in DNA: TGCGCCAGCAGCCCCAGACTAGCGGGAAGTGAGGAGCAGTTCTTC.